These 25 T cell receptor beta chains were sequenced from one sample in a study of T cell repertoires in urothelial bladder cancer. Method: immunoSEQ multiplex PCR; TCRdb's copy keeps in-frame clones and lacks some. Of approximately 11,000 clones listed, about 63% are singletons. The sequenced material came from tumor-infiltrating cells from bladder cancer. These receptors all stem from a human donor with a benign inflammatory bladder lesion.

The gene calls are TRBV19 and TRBJ1-5; possibly TRBD1 for D (6 bases). Germline V CDR1 and CDR2: LNHDA, SQIVND (reference sequence). The CDR3 is 15 amino acids. Trimming shortened V by 6 bases and J by 5 bases, and 17 bases separated the two germline ends. The CDR3 is CASSATGGSYQPQHF. The CDR3 coding sequence is TGTGCCAGTAGCGCCACGGGGGGCAGCTATCAGCCCCAGCATTTT. The entire variable domain, with the rest obtained from reference TRBV19 and TRBJ1-5, is as follows: DGGITQSPKYLFRKEGQNVTLSCEQNLNHDAMYWYRQDPGQGLRLIYYSQIVNDFQKGDIAEGYSVSREKKESFPLTVTSAQKNPTAFYLCASSATGGSYQPQHFGDGTRLSIL.

The chain has TRBV28 and TRBJ1-6, with D unclear. Per germline, CDR1 MDHEN and CDR2 SYDVKM. Trimming took 3 bases from V and 7 from J, leaving 7 bases between them. The CDR3 consists of 13 residues. This chain's CDR3 is CASSFQGNSPLHF. In DNA, the CDR3 is TGTGCCAGCAGTTTCCAAGGGAATTCACCCCTCCACTTT. Together with reference TRBV28 and TRBJ1-6, the CDR3 gives the full variable domain: DVKVTQSSRYLVKRTGEKVFLECVQDMDHENMFWYRQDPGLGLRLIYFSYDVKMKEKGDIPEGYSVSREKKERFSLILESASTNQTSMYLCASSFQGNSPLHFGNGTRLTVT.

This chain joins TRBV4-1 and TRBJ1-1; 7 bases line up with TRBD1. The CDR3 sequence is 16 residues long. V shed 4 bases and J 1 base; nucleotides not matched to a gene: 9. Germline V gives CDR1 MGHRA, CDR2 YSYEKL. CDR3 DNA: TGCGCCAGCAGCCTCTCCAGGGGACAGCCGAACACTGAAGCTTTCTTT. Translated: CASSLSRGQPNTEAFF.

A word on this clone: One base away lies a much larger clone, so this may be a sequencing read error. The chain uses TRBV4-2 and TRBJ2-3; TRBD2 matches 16 bases. There are 17 residues in the CDR3. Trimming at V came to 8 bases and at J to 3 bases, leaving 8 bases not matched to a gene. Germline CDR1 is LGHNA and CDR2 is YNFKEQ. CDR3 sequence: CASPGLAGGRGTDTQYF. The DNA of the CDR3 is TGTGCCAGCCCGGGACTAGCGGGGGGGCGGGGGACAGATACGCAGTATTTT.

V gene TRBV11-2 combines with J gene TRBJ1-1; D unresolved. V lost 5 bases and J 1 base, leaving 17 bases between the germline ends. This CDR3 is built from 16 residues. CDR1 and CDR2 from the germline V gene are SGHAT and FQNNGV. CDR3 amino acids: CASSPRVRVSNTEAFF. In DNA form, the CDR3 reads TGTGCCAGCAGCCCCCGGGTCCGGGTTTCGAACACTGAAGCTTTCTTT. Using reference TRBV11-2 and TRBJ1-1 for the parts outside the CDR3, the full variable domain is EAGVAQSPRYKIIEKRQSVAFWCNPISGHATLYWYQQILGQGPKLLIQFQNNGVVDDSQLPKDRFSAERLKGVDSTLKIQPAKLEDSAVYLCASSPRVRVSNTEAFFGQGTRLTVV.

The gene calls are TRBV10-3 and TRBJ2-7, with D perhaps matching TRBD1 (6 bases). The CDR3 totals 12 residues. V was trimmed by 11 bases and J by 3 bases, leaving 14 bases between them. The V gene's germline CDR1 is ENHRY and CDR2 SYGVKD. The CDR3 sequence: CASQGKGYEQYF. As DNA, the CDR3 is TGTGCCTCTCAGGGGAAGGGCTACGAGCAGTACTTC.

This clone occurred a few times. In nucleotides, the CDR3 is TGTGCCAGCAGCCCGTCCAGAAATAGCAATCAGCCCCAGCATTTT. Translated: CASSPSRNSNQPQHF. The V call is TRBV5-5, the J call TRBJ1-5; D unclear. V shed 4 bases and J shed 0 bases, with 11 bases lying between them. Germline CDR1 SGHKS, CDR2 YYEKEE (reference sequence). CDR3 length: 15 amino acids.

The chain links TRBV7-9 to TRBJ2-1; 8 bases map to TRBD2. The CDR3 sequence is 16 residues long. J was trimmed by 6 bases and V by 2 bases; bases with no gene match: 9. The V gene's germline CDR1 is SEHNR and CDR2 FQNEAQ (reference sequence). The CDR3: CASSLPSAGVANEQFF. The CDR3, as DNA: TGTGCCAGCAGCTTACCCTCAGCGGGGGTAGCCAATGAGCAGTTCTTC. Using reference TRBV7-9 and TRBJ2-1 for the parts outside the CDR3, the full variable domain is DTGVSQNPRHKITKRGQNVTFRCDPISEHNRLYWYRQTLGQGPEFLTYFQNEAQLEKSRLLSDRFSAERPKGSFSTLEIQRTEQGDSAMYLCASSLPSAGVANEQFFGPGTRLTVL.

A few counts support this clone. CDR3 sequence: CASSPGTGGNTIYF. Here the CDR3 DNA reads TGCGCCAGCAGCCCCGGGACAGGGGGAAACACCATATATTTT. The chain combines TRBV5-1 with TRBJ1-3, with 9 bases aligning to TRBD1. The CDR3 length is 14 residues. Germline assignment: CDR1 SGHRS and CDR2 YFSETQ. V trimming: 4 bases; J trimming: 4 bases; junction bases outside the gene matches: 3. Full variable domain (missing parts from reference TRBV5-1 and TRBJ1-3): KAGVTQTPRYLIKTRGQQVTLSCSPISGHRSVSWYQQTPGQGLQFLFEYFSETQRNKGNFPGRFSGRQFSNSRSEMNVSTLELGDSALYLCASSPGTGGNTIYFGEGSWLTVV.

This clone turned up a few times. The V gene is TRBV5-1, the J gene TRBJ1-1, with D perhaps matching TRBD1 (5 bases). The length of the CDR3 is 13 residues. Germline CDR1 SGHRS, CDR2 YFSETQ. Trimming took off 2 bases at V and 12 bases at J, with 17 bases between the two ends. The CDR3 protein is CASSFGAANPSFF. In DNA form, the CDR3 reads TGCGCCAGCAGCTTTGGGGCAGCCAACCCATCTTTCTTT.

There are a few counts of this clone. CDR3 DNA sequence: TGTGCCAGCAGCCCGGTGGGTTCGGTCCCTGAAGCTTTCTTT. It specifies CASSPVGSVPEAFF. This rearrangement joins TRBV7-9 to TRBJ1-1, with D uncertain. V lost 5 bases to trimming and J lost 6 bases, with 16 bases between them. CDR1 and CDR2 from the germline V gene are SEHNR and FQNEAQ (reference sequence). This CDR3 is built from 14 residues.

CDR3 region: CASSYLGGRRNQPQHF. The DNA of the CDR3 is TGTGCCAGCAGCTACCTTGGGGGGAGACGGAATCAGCCCCAGCATTTT. This rearrangement joins TRBV5-8 to TRBJ1-5; maybe TRBD1 (5 bases). This CDR3 has 16 residues. Germline CDR1 and CDR2: SGHTS and YDEGEE. V was cut by 3 bases and J by 4 bases, with 17 bases left in between.

The V call is TRBV19, the J call TRBJ1-5, with TRBD1 matching 7 bases. CDR3 length equals 16 residues. V lost 1 base, J lost 4 bases, and 7 bases stayed unmatched. Germline V lookup: CDR1 LNHDA, CDR2 SQIVND (reference sequence). Here the CDR3 reads CASSIGPTGPNQPQHF. The CDR3 coding sequence is TGTGCCAGTAGTATAGGACCGACAGGGCCTAATCAGCCCCAGCATTTT.

The V and J genes are TRBV7-2 and TRBJ1-3, with D possibly being TRBD1 (5 bases). This CDR3 contains 14 residues. The ends were cut back, 3 bases at V and 3 bases at J, with 9 bases in the middle. Germline CDR1 SGHTA, CDR2 FQGNSA. CDR3 in amino acids: CASSFSGNGNTIYF. CDR3 nucleotides: TGTGCCAGCAGCTTCTCAGGGAATGGAAACACCATATATTTT.

The V and J genes are TRBV9 and TRBJ2-7; TRBD2 aligns across 12 bases. J lost 4 bases, V lost 0 bases, and 2 bases had no gene match. Germline CDR1 is SGDLS and CDR2 is YYNGEE. There are 15 residues in the CDR3. The CDR3 sequence: CASSVGGLAGYEQYF. CDR3 DNA: TGTGCCAGCAGCGTAGGGGGACTAGCGGGTTACGAGCAGTACTTC.

The rearrangement uses TRBV30 and TRBJ2-4; D possibly matches TRBD1 or TRBD2 (5 bases each). Germline values: CDR1 GTSNPN, CDR2 SVGIG (reference sequence). V lost 0 bases, J lost 8 bases, and 17 bases lay in between. CDR3 length: 15 amino acids. The CDR3 DNA reads as TGTGCCTGGAGTGTAGTGCAGAGGGAAGGGGACATTCAGTACTTC. Its translation is CAWSVVQREGDIQYF. Supplemented by reference TRBV30 and TRBJ2-4, the full variable domain reads SQTIHQWPATLVQPVGSPLSLECTVEGTSNPNLYWYRQAAGRGLQLLFYSVGIGQISSEVPQNLSASRPQDRQFILSSKKLLLSDSGFYLCAWSVVQREGDIQYFGAGTRLSVL.

The chain couples TRBV9 to TRBJ1-1, with TRBD1 matching 10 bases. This CDR3 has 17 amino acids. CDR1 and CDR2 (germline): SGDLS, YYNGEE. V lost 0 bases and J lost 3; bases outside the gene matches: 8. CDR3 sequence reads: CASSVGRGQGVDTEAFF. DNA of the CDR3: TGTGCCAGCAGCGTAGGTAGAGGACAGGGGGTTGACACTGAAGCTTTCTTT.

This rearrangement joins TRBV13 to TRBJ2-7, with TRBD1 matching over 10 bases. The germline V gene has CDR1 PRHDT and CDR2 FYEKMQ (reference sequence). The CDR3 spans 14 residues. J was trimmed by 6 bases and V by 3 bases; bases with no gene match: 5. CDR3 bases: TGTGCCAGCAGCTTGGGACAGGGGTTTGCCGAGCAGTACTTC. Its protein is CASSLGQGFAEQYF.

The genes are TRBV4-2 and TRBJ2-7, with D possibly matching TRBD1 (8 bases). The CDR3 has 16 amino acids. Trimming cost V 4 bases and J 3 bases, with 19 bases left between them. CDR1 is LGHNA, CDR2 YNFKEQ, per germline. The CDR3 DNA follows: TGTGCCAGCAGCCCAGTACAGGGGGGGCAGGGCTACGAGCAGTACTTC. Protein sequence: CASSPVQGGQGYEQYF.

The chain links TRBV11-2 to TRBJ1-1; 7 bases agree with TRBD1. CDR1 SGHAT and CDR2 FQNNGV come from the germline V gene. CDR3 length: 15 residues. With 6 bases clipped from V and 1 base from J, the junction kept 8 bases outside the gene matches. CDR3 protein: CASRHTGDTNTEAFF. CDR3 DNA sequence: TGTGCCAGCAGACATACAGGGGATACGAACACTGAAGCTTTCTTT.

The chain links TRBV6-6 to TRBJ2-1; D is undetermined. The CDR3 is 11 residues long. Germline CDR1 is MNHNY and CDR2 is SVGAGI (reference sequence). Trimming took 6 bases from V and 4 from J, leaving 4 bases between them. In DNA form, the CDR3 reads TGTGCCAGCAGCCTTTACAATGAGCAGTTCTTC. Its translation: CASSLYNEQFF.

The chain employs TRBV4-2 and TRBJ2-3; D is uncertain. The CDR3 sequence is 14 residues long. Trimming removed 0 bases at V and 2 bases at J, with 6 bases between. Germline CDR1 LGHNA, CDR2 YNFKEQ. CDR3 protein: CASSQEQFTDTQYF. The CDR3 region has the DNA TGTGCCAGCAGCCAAGAACAATTCACAGATACGCAGTATTTT.

The gene calls are TRBV2 and TRBJ2-6; D unclear. The V end was cut by 7 bases, the J end by 2 bases, with 12 bases between. CDR3 length: 15 residues. Germline V gene lookup returns CDR1 SNHLY and CDR2 FYNNEI. The CDR3 here is CASTRSRTGANVLTF. Written as DNA, the CDR3 is TGTGCCAGCACCCGGAGTAGGACTGGGGCCAACGTCCTGACTTTC. Using reference TRBV2 and TRBJ2-6 for the parts outside the CDR3, the full variable domain is EPEVTQTPSHQVTQMGQEVILRCVPISNHLYFYWYRQILGQKVEFLVSFYNNEISEKSEIFDDQFSVERPDGSNFTLKIRSTKLEDSAMYFCASTRSRTGANVLTFGAGSRLTVL.

The gene calls are TRBV6-5 and TRBJ2-7; 8 nucleotides match TRBD1. Germline values: CDR1 MNHEY, CDR2 SVGAGI. This CDR3 region has 13 residues. The trim removed 2 bases at V and 9 bases at J, leaving 6 bases unmatched. In DNA form, the CDR3 reads TGTGCCAGCAGTTACCTGGGAGGACAGGGGCAGTACTTC. Protein: CASSYLGGQGQYF.

The chain employs TRBV12-5 and TRBJ2-4; maybe TRBD2 (5 bases). Deletions cut 7 bases from V and 13 bases from J, with 14 bases between. Per germline, CDR1 LGHNT and CDR2 FRNRAP. The CDR3 extends over 11 amino acids. The CDR3 DNA reads as TGTGCTAGTGCTACTTACGGGGTACAGTACTTC. As protein: CASATYGVQYF.